This TCR beta chain is from a study of T cell responses to AZD1222 COVID-19 vaccine. Study results and caveats: Baseline seropositives among AZD1222 recipients totaled only 5 or 6.

Germline CDR1 is SGHTA and CDR2 is FQGNSA. Trimming pared 5 bases from V and 5 bases from J, leaving 21 bases between. This CDR3 comprises 16 residues. Measured with immunoSEQ multiplex PCR; TCRdb has only the in-frame clones, and not every one. In the table there are 95,000 to 100,000 clones, 86% of which are singletons. On this clone itself: Its antigen is not known.

The V and J genes are TRBV7-2 and TRBJ2-5; D is perhaps TRBD2 (6 bases). The TCR was taken from an adult in good health. The sequencing here drew on peripheral blood, taken on day 0 of AZD1222 vaccination. CDR3 sequence reads: CASSPAGRGVSETQYF. CDR3 bases: TGTGCCAGCAGCCCCGCGGGACGGGGAGTGAGTGAGACCCAGTACTTC.